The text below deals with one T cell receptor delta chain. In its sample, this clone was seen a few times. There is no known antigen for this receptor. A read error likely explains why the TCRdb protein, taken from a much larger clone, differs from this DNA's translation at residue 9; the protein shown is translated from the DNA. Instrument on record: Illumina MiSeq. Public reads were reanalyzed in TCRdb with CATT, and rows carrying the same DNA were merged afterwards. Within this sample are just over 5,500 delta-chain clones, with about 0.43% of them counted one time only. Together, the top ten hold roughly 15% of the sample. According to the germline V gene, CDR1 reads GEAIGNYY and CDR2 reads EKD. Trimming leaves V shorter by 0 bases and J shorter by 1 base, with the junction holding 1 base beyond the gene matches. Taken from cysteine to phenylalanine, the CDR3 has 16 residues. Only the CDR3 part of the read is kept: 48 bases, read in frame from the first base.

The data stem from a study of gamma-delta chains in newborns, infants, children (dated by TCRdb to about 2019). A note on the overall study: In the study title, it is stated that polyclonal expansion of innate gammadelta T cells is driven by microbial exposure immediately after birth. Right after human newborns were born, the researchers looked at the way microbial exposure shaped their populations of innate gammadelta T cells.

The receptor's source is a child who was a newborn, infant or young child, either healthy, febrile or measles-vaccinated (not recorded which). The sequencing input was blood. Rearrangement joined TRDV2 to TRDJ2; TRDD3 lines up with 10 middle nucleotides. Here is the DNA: TGTGCCTGTGACACCCTGGGGGATATTTTGACAGCACAACTCTTCTTT. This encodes CACDTLGDILTAQLFF.